This paragraph reports one T cell receptor beta chain. As yet, its antigen is unknown. Sequence at one end of the junction differs from germline and may be a read error. This entry belongs to a study of shared clonotypes between healthy human individuals. As for the study in general: Two women and a few men aged 18 to 49 served as donors.

The study enrolled healthy HIV-negative adults without recent acute infections or vaccinations as donors. This CDR3 spans 12 amino acids. CDR1 and CDR2 (germline): SNHLY, FYNNEI. Whole-study results and caveats: Non-shared clonotypes had lower generation probabilities than clonotypes shared by all four sorted-subset donors.

The table came from immunoSEQ multiplex PCR; TCRdb's copy has only in-frame clones and leaves some out. The table has about 1.1 million clones, 70% to 85% seen once. The sample consisted of memory CD4+ T cells from PBMCs. Subset of the sample: CD45RA-negative fraction. This receptor was identified in a man younger than 35 in good health. Some clones in this sample may be carry-over from other donors' samples. The V call is TRBV2, the J call TRBJ1-4; TRBD1 might be the D (6 bases). CDR3 sequence (DNA): TGTGCCAGCAGTGAAGACCTAGGGGGGGGCTCCTTT. Amino acids: CASSEDLGGGSF. Together with reference TRBV2 and TRBJ1-4, the CDR3 gives the full variable domain: EPEVTQTPSHQVTQMGQEVILRCVPISNHLYFYWYRQILGQKVEFLVSFYNNEISEKSEIFDDQFSVERPDGSNFTLKIRSTKLEDSAMYFCASSEDLGGGSFGSGTQLSVL.